This T cell receptor beta chain was documented in a study of spatial heterogeneity in lung cancer. Germline CDR1 and CDR2: SGHDN and FVKESK. CDR3 length: 15 residues. Deletions cut 7 bases from V and 8 bases from J, with 21 bases between. The time point: sample taken at primary tumor resection. TCRdb ran MiXCR on the 5' RACE reads and lists one entry per CDR3 protein. Of about 45,000 distinct CDR3 sequences listed, roughly 13% are singletons. This sample comprised PBMCs, obtained at surgery. The sequence was obtained from a male donor with early-stage non-small cell lung cancer. The rearrangement uses TRBV14 and TRBJ2-1, with D perhaps being TRBD1 or TRBD2 (6 bases each). Written as DNA, the CDR3 is TGTGCCAGCACCCTGACTAGGGGGAACAGGGATGAGCAGTTCTTC. Protein sequence: CASTLTRGNRDEQFF.